Presented here are 30 T cell receptor beta chains from one specimen sequenced in a study of CD8+ T cells in alopecia areata. Isolated RNA was reverse transcribed into cDNA used as the sequencing template. Clones were read by immunoSEQ multiplex PCR, and TCRdb kept only the in-frame ones, dropping some. The sample has some 190,000 clones, 60% seen once. Treatment noted: oral pan-JAK inhibitor, 5-10 mg twice daily. The material was CD4+ T cells sorted from blood, obtained at week 24, from a patient treated with tofacitinib. The receptors here all came from a human donor with alopecia areata.

The chain uses TRBV6-5 and TRBJ2-3, with 7 nucleotides matching TRBD1. With 2 bases clipped from V and 0 bases from J, the junction kept 2 bases outside the gene matches. The CDR3 sequence is 15 residues long. Germline V CDR1 and CDR2: MNHEY, SVGAGI. The CDR3 nucleotides are TGTGCCAGCAGTTACCGGGACAGAAGCACAGATACGCAGTATTTT. Protein product: CASSYRDRSTDTQYF.

This chain uses TRBV13 with TRBJ2-2, with 7 bases matching TRBD1. V was clipped by 5 bases and J by 0 bases; unmatched bases: 9. This CDR3 spans 17 amino acids. CDR1 and CDR2 from the germline V gene are PRHDT and FYEKMQ (reference sequence). The CDR3 DNA reads as TGTGCCAGCAGCCCAACCCCCGGGACAGCGAACACCGGGGAGCTGTTTTTT. As protein: CASSPTPGTANTGELFF.

The chain carries TRBV6-6 and TRBJ2-7, with D perhaps matching TRBD2 (6 bases). With 7 bases removed from V and 0 bases from J, the gap between germline ends came to 13 bases. The CDR3 sequence is 14 residues long. CDR1 and CDR2 from the germline V gene are MNHNY and SVGAGI (reference sequence). This CDR3 reads CASIPRGGSYEQYF. For the CDR3, the DNA is TGTGCCAGCATCCCGAGGGGAGGCTCCTACGAGCAGTACTTC.

This chain connects TRBV5-1 to TRBJ2-5; the D gene is possibly TRBD1 (6 bases). This CDR3 is 16 amino acids long. Germline V gene lookup returns CDR1 SGHRS and CDR2 YFSETQ. The germline V and J ends were trimmed by 0 bases and 7 bases, with 19 bases remaining between them. The CDR3 DNA reads as TGCGCCAGCAGCTTGGTTTCGGACAGCCCAGTGGGGACCCAGTACTTC. Protein product: CASSLVSDSPVGTQYF.

This clone came up many times. The chain carries TRBV2 and TRBJ1-2; possibly TRBD1 for D (5 bases). The CDR3 extends over 13 amino acids. Trimming removed 4 bases from V and 10 bases from J, with 16 bases in between. Germline V gene data show CDR1 as SNHLY and CDR2 as FYNNEI. DNA of the CDR3: TGTGCCAGCAGTGTTCCGACAGCCACTTACTACACCTTC. Translated: CASSVPTATYYTF.

In this sample, this clone turned up once. The chain couples TRBV7-9 to TRBJ2-5; 14 bases are shared with TRBD2. Germline V lookup: CDR1 SEHNR, CDR2 FQNEAQ (reference sequence). V lost 3 bases to trimming and J lost 5 bases; unmatched junction nucleotides: 8. The length of the CDR3 is 17 residues. CDR3 residues: CASSFGTSGGGGETQYF. The CDR3 DNA is TGTGCCAGCAGCTTCGGGACTAGCGGGGGCGGAGGCGAGACCCAGTACTTC.

This clone appeared many times. The CDR3 DNA reads as TGTGCCAGCCAGGGGCAGTTTAACTATGGCTACACCTTC. Translating gives CASQGQFNYGYTF. The chain uses TRBV2 and TRBJ1-2; weak D call: TRBD1 (6 bases). Germline CDR1 SNHLY, CDR2 FYNNEI. The CDR3 has 13 amino acids. Trimming took off 8 bases at V and 1 base at J, with 11 bases between the two ends.

Notes on this clone: Other DNA sequences of this sample code for an identical CDR3. The gene calls are TRBV7-2 and TRBJ2-3; 7 nucleotides line up with TRBD2. This CDR3 spans 16 amino acids. V lost 0 bases, J lost 0 bases, and 3 bases stayed unmatched. Looked up from germline, CDR1 is SGHTA and CDR2 is FQGNSA. The CDR3 region is CASSLAAGTSTDTQYF. The CDR3 region has the DNA TGTGCCAGCAGCTTAGCAGCGGGGACTAGCACAGATACGCAGTATTTT.

The gene calls are TRBV27 and TRBJ2-7, with TRBD1 matching over 8 bases. The CDR3 has 14 residues. Germline V gives CDR1 MNHEY, CDR2 SMNVEV (reference sequence). Losses at the gene ends were 6 bases for V and 1 base for J; bases not matched to a gene: 5. This chain's CDR3 is CASRPGQVSYEQYF. The CDR3 nucleotides read TGTGCCAGCAGACCGGGACAGGTATCCTACGAGCAGTACTTC.

V and J are TRBV27 and TRBJ1-5; D gene ambiguous. Trimming left V 5 bases short and J 7 bases short, with 18 bases between. CDR3 size: 15 residues. Germline V gives CDR1 MNHEY, CDR2 SMNVEV (reference sequence). In nucleotides, the CDR3 is TGTGCCAGCAGTATTGGGCGGGGATCAGGCCAGCCCCAGCATTTT. This gives the protein CASSIGRGSGQPQHF.

This clone was picked up a small number of times. This chain uses TRBV2 with TRBJ1-2, with D maybe TRBD1 (6 bases). This CDR3 has 11 residues. The V and J ends lost 6 bases and 8 bases respectively, with 10 bases between them. The germline V gene encodes CDR1 SNHLY and CDR2 FYNNEI. The DNA for the CDR3 is TGTGCCAGCAGACAGGGAAAAGGCTACACCTTC. Its translation: CASRQGKGYTF. The whole variable domain, remainder taken from reference TRBV2 and TRBJ1-2, is EPEVTQTPSHQVTQMGQEVILRCVPISNHLYFYWYRQILGQKVEFLVSFYNNEISEKSEIFDDQFSVERPDGSNFTLKIRSTKLEDSAMYFCASRQGKGYTFGSGTRLTVV.

The chain recombines TRBV4-1 with TRBJ1-1; the D is unclear. V was clipped by 4 bases and J by 5 bases, with 20 bases between them. The CDR3 extends over 16 amino acids. CDR1 is MGHRA, CDR2 YSYEKL, per germline. CDR3 DNA: TGCGCCAGCAGCCCCTCTCGCAGCTCATTGGGAACTGAAGCTTTCTTT. Translated: CASSPSRSSLGTEAFF.

This clone was recorded a few times. The J gene is TRBJ2-2, the V gene TRBV5-1, with D uncertain. This CDR3 is built from 15 residues. V lost 6 bases to trimming and J lost 0 bases, with 12 bases between them. Germline CDR1 SGHRS, CDR2 YFSETQ. CDR3 nucleotides: TGCGCCAGCACCCCACTTTCAACGAACACCGGGGAGCTGTTTTTT. Amino acid sequence: CASTPLSTNTGELFF.

The rearrangement links TRBV5-6 to TRBJ1-5, with D possibly matching TRBD1 (5 bases). Trimming removed 0 bases from V and 7 bases from J, with 11 bases in between. The CDR3 runs 14 residues. Germline values: CDR1 SGHDT, CDR2 YYEEEE. Written as DNA, the CDR3 is TGTGCCAGCAGCTTGGGAGGGGTCCGGCAGCCCCAGCATTTT. Protein sequence: CASSLGGVRQPQHF.

In this sample, this clone turned up once. Other DNA sequences of this sample code for an identical CDR3. The genes are TRBV20-1 and TRBJ1-1; no reliable D call. The germline V gene has CDR1 DFQATT and CDR2 SNEGSKA (reference sequence). CDR3 length: 11 amino acids. V lost 4 bases to trimming and J lost 2 bases, with 5 bases between them. The CDR3, as DNA: TGCAGTGCTATGCTAAACACTGAAGCTTTCTTT. It encodes CSAMLNTEAFF.

CDR3 region: CASATGVAYEQYF. The CDR3 DNA reads as TGTGCCAGCGCTACGGGGGTGGCCTACGAGCAGTACTTC. The chain has TRBV6-5 and TRBJ2-7; D possibly corresponds to TRBD2 (6 bases). Germline CDR1 is MNHEY and CDR2 is SVGAGI. This CDR3 contains 13 residues. Trimming removed 8 bases at V and 2 bases at J, with 13 bases between.

J is TRBJ2-5 and V is TRBV9, with TRBD1 matching over 7 bases. CDR3 length equals 14 residues. V shed 0 bases and J 4 bases; nucleotides not matched to a gene: 3. Germline CDR1 reads SGDLS; CDR2 reads YYNGEE. CDR3 residues: CASSVADRVETQYF. CDR3 DNA: TGTGCCAGCAGCGTAGCCGACAGGGTAGAGACCCAGTACTTC.

The rearrangement uses TRBV29-1 and TRBJ2-1, with a weak D call TRBD1 (5 bases). From germline, CDR1 is SQVTM and CDR2 ANQGSEA. CDR3 length equals 10 residues. V lost 7 bases and J lost 7, with 8 bases in between. The CDR3 DNA reads TGCAGCGCAGGGCTAAATGAGCAGTTCTTC. The encoded protein is CSAGLNEQFF.

This clone was seen at least ten times. The V and J genes are TRBV5-1 and TRBJ2-2, with 11 bases aligning to TRBD1. This CDR3 has 18 residues. Trimming took 3 bases from V and 5 from J; bases not matched to a gene: 12. Germline CDR1 is SGHRS and CDR2 is YFSETQ. CDR3 bases: TGCGCCAGCAGCTGGACAGGGGGCGAAGTTCGGTGGACCGGGGAGCTGTTTTTT. Its translation is CASSWTGGEVRWTGELFF.

The V call is TRBV30, the J call TRBJ2-5; 7 bases map to TRBD1. This CDR3 is 12 amino acids long. V dropped 3 bases and J dropped 5; count of bases not matched to a gene: 3. Germline CDR1 reads GTSNPN; CDR2 reads SVGIG (reference sequence). CDR3 sequence reads: CAWSETGETQYF. CDR3 sequence (DNA): TGTGCCTGGAGCGAGACAGGGGAGACCCAGTACTTC. Full variable domain (remainder filled in from reference TRBV30 and TRBJ2-5): SQTIHQWPATLVQPVGSPLSLECTVEGTSNPNLYWYRQAAGRGLQLLFYSVGIGQISSEVPQNLSASRPQDRQFILSSKKLLLSDSGFYLCAWSETGETQYFGPGTRLLVL.

The gene calls are TRBV5-1 and TRBJ1-2; D gene ambiguous. The germline V and J ends were trimmed by 0 bases and 0 bases, with 9 bases remaining between them. The CDR3 covers 15 residues. Germline CDR1 and CDR2: SGHRS and YFSETQ. The CDR3 sequence is CASSLAGRANYGYTF. CDR3 sequence (DNA): TGCGCCAGCAGCTTGGCTGGCAGAGCTAACTATGGCTACACCTTC.

This clone was observed once. The J gene is TRBJ2-7, the V gene TRBV5-1, with a weak D call TRBD1 (6 bases). This CDR3 region has 17 residues. V was shortened by 4 bases and J by 5 bases, with 25 bases between the two germline ends. From germline, CDR1 is SGHRS and CDR2 YFSETQ. The CDR3, as DNA: TGCGCCAGCAGCCAACCTTTAAACAGGGAGCAAGTCCACGAGCAGTACTTC. Translation: CASSQPLNREQVHEQYF. Drawing the rest from reference TRBV5-1 and TRBJ2-7, the complete variable domain is KAGVTQTPRYLIKTRGQQVTLSCSPISGHRSVSWYQQTPGQGLQFLFEYFSETQRNKGNFPGRFSGRQFSNSRSEMNVSTLELGDSALYLCASSQPLNREQVHEQYFGPGTRLTVT.

The chain uses TRBV27 and TRBJ1-5; D ambiguous. In germline, CDR1 is MNHEY, CDR2 SMNVEV (reference sequence). The CDR3 contains 15 residues. Trimming took 2 bases from V and 3 from J, leaving 11 bases between them. Here the CDR3 DNA reads TGTGCCAGCAGTTTAAGAGGAGAGACCAATCAGCCCCAGCATTTT. This translates into CASSLRGETNQPQHF.

The chain couples TRBV4-1 to TRBJ2-6; unclear D gene. Germline lookup yields CDR1 MGHRA and CDR2 YSYEKL. CDR3 length equals 13 residues. Trimming left V 1 base short and J 3 bases short, with 1 base between. The CDR3 spells CASSQVGANVLTF. The CDR3 nucleotides read TGCGCCAGCAGCCAAGTTGGGGCCAACGTCCTGACTTTC.

CDR3 sequence: CSVEDRRVTVQFF. CDR3 DNA: TGCAGCGTTGAAGATCGTAGGGTAACGGTGCAGTTCTTC. The gene calls are TRBV29-1 and TRBJ2-1; D is unclear. The CDR3 totals 13 residues. V lost 0 bases and J 12 bases, leaving 15 bases between the germline ends. In germline, CDR1 is SQVTM, CDR2 ANQGSEA.

The chain has TRBV30 and TRBJ2-7, with D possibly TRBD2 on 6 matching bases. The length of the CDR3 is 13 residues. V was shortened by 3 bases and J by 3 bases, with 12 bases between the two germline ends. In germline, CDR1 is GTSNPN, CDR2 SVGIG (reference sequence). The CDR3 DNA is TGTGCCTGGAGGCGGGATCCCAGCTACGAGCAGTACTTC. Protein: CAWRRDPSYEQYF.

The chain employs TRBV27 and TRBJ2-5; 10 bases are a match to TRBD2. The length of the CDR3 is 16 residues. Germline V gives CDR1 MNHEY, CDR2 SMNVEV (reference sequence). V lost 0 bases and J lost 5; bases outside the gene matches: 6. CDR3 in DNA: TGTGCCAGCAGTTTATCGGAGCGGGGGGGCCGGGAGACCCAGTACTTC. The encoded protein is CASSLSERGGRETQYF.

This clone has at least ten counts. The J gene is TRBJ2-7, the V gene TRBV19; D is tentatively TRBD1 or TRBD2 (5 bases each). The germline V and J ends were trimmed by 5 bases and 2 bases, with 19 bases remaining between them. From germline, CDR1 is LNHDA and CDR2 SQIVND (reference sequence). The CDR3 is 16 residues long. The DNA for the CDR3 is TGTGCCAGTAGTTCCCTCGAAGGGCAGGGAGCCTACGAGCAGTACTTC. Amino acid sequence: CASSSLEGQGAYEQYF.

This clone came up many times. CDR3 residues: CASSPSGYNYNEQFF. For the CDR3, the DNA is TGTGCCAGCAGCCCGAGCGGGTATAACTACAATGAGCAGTTCTTC. The gene calls are TRBV4-2 and TRBJ2-1; D may be TRBD2 (6 bases). CDR3 length: 15 residues. The ends were cut back, 4 bases at V and 3 bases at J, with 13 bases in the middle. Germline values: CDR1 LGHNA, CDR2 YNFKEQ.

Remarks on this clone: The identical CDR3 is also encoded by other nucleotide sequences in the sample. In DNA, the CDR3 is TGCAGCGTTGCGGGACTTCTGACAGATACGCAGTATTTT. Its translation: CSVAGLLTDTQYF. The rearrangement uses TRBV29-1 and TRBJ2-3; a possible D gene is TRBD2 (6 bases). The CDR3 is made up of 13 amino acids. Deletions cut 4 bases from V and 3 bases from J, with 11 bases between. The germline V gene has CDR1 SQVTM and CDR2 ANQGSEA.